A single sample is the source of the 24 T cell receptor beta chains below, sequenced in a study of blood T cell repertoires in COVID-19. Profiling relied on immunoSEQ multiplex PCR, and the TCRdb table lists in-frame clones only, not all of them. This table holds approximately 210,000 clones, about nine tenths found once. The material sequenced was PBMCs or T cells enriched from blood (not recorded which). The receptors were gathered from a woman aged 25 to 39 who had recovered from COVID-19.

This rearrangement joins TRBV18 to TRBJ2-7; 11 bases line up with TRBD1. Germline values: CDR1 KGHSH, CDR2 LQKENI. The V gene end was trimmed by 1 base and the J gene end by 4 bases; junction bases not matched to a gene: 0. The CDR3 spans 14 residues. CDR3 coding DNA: TGTGCCAGCTCACCACGGGACAGGGGGTACGAGCAGTACTTC. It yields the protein CASSPRDRGYEQYF. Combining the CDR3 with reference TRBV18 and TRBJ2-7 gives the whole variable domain NAGVMQNPRHLVRRRGQEARLRCSPMKGHSHVYWYRQLPEEGLKFMVYLQKENIIDESGMPKERFSAEFPKEGPSILRIQQVVRGDSAAYFCASSPRDRGYEQYFGPGTRLTVT.

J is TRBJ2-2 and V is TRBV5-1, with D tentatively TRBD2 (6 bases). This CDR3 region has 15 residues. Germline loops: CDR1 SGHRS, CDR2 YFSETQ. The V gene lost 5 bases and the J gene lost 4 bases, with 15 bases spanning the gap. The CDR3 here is CASRGAGQSTGELFF. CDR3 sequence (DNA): TGCGCCAGCAGAGGGGCGGGGCAGAGCACCGGGGAGCTGTTTTTT.

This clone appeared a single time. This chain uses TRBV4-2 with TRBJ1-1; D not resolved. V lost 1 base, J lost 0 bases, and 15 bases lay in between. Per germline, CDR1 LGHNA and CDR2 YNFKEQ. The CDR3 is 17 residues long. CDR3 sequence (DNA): TGTGCCAGCAGCCAAGCCGGAGGGTCCGGGATGAACACTGAAGCTTTCTTT. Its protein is CASSQAGGSGMNTEAFF.

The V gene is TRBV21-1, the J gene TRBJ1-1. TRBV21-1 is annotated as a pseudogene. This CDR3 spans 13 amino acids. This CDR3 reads CASSLDGDTEAFF. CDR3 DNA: TGTGCCAGCAGCTTAGACGGGGACACTGAAGCTTTCTTT.

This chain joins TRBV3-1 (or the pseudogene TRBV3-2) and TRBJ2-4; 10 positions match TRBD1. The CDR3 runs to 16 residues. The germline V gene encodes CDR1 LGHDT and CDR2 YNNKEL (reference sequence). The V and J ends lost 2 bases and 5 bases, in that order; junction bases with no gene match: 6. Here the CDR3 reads CASSQQGQGGENIQYF. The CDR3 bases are TGTGCCAGCAGCCAACAAGGACAGGGGGGCGAAAACATTCAGTACTTC.

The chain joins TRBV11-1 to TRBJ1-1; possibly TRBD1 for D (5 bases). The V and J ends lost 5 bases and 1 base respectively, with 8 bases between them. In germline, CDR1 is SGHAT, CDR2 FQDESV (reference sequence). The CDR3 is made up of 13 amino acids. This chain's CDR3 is CASSHRRNTEAFF. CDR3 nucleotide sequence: TGTGCCAGCAGCCACAGGAGGAACACTGAAGCTTTCTTT.

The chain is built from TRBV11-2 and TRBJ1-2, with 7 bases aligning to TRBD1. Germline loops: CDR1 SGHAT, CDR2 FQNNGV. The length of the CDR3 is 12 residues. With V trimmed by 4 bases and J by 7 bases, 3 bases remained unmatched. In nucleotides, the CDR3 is TGTGCCAGCAGCTCTGGACAGGCTGGCTACACCTTC. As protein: CASSSGQAGYTF.

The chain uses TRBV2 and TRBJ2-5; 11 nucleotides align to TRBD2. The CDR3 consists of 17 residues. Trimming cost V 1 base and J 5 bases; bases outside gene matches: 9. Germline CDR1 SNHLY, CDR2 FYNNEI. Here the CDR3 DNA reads TGTGCCAGCAGTGAAGGTCTTATAGCGGGGGGGCCGGAGACCCAGTACTTC. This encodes CASSEGLIAGGPETQYF.

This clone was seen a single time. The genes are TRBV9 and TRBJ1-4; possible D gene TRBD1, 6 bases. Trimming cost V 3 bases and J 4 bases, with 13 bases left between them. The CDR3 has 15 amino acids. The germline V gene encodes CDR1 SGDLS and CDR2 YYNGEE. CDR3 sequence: CASSAEGGFNEKLFF. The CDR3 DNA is TGTGCCAGCAGCGCTGAGGGGGGGTTTAATGAAAAACTGTTTTTT.

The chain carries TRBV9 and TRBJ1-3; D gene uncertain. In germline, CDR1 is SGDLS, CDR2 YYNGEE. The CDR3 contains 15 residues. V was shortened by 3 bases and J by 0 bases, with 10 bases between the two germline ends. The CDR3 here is CASSGKLGSGNTIYF. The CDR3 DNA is TGTGCCAGCAGCGGAAAACTTGGCTCTGGAAACACCATATATTTT. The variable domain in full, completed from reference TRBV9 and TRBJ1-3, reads DSGVTQTPKHLITATGQRVTLRCSPRSGDLSVYWYQQSLDQGLQFLIQYYNGEERAKGNILERFSAQQFPDLHSELNLSSLELGDSALYFCASSGKLGSGNTIYFGEGSWLTVV.

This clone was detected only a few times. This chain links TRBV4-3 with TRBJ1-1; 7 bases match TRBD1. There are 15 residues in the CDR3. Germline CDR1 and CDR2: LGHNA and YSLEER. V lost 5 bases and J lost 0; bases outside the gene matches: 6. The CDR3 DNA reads TGCGCCAGCAGCGAGGGACAGTTCTTGAACACTGAAGCTTTCTTT. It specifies CASSEGQFLNTEAFF.

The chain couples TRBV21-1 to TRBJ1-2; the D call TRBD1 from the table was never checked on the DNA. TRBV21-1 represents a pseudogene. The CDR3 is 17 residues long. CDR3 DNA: TGTGCCAGCAGCCCTAAAGTGGGGCAGGCTCAATCGATTAGCTACACCTTC. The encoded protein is CASSPKVGQAQSISYTF.

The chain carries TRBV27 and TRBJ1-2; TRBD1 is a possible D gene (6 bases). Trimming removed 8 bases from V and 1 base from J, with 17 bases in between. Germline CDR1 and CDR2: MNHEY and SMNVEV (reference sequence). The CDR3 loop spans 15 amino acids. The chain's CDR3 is CASQSGGGGNYGYTF. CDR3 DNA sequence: TGTGCCAGCCAATCGGGAGGGGGAGGTAACTATGGCTACACCTTC.

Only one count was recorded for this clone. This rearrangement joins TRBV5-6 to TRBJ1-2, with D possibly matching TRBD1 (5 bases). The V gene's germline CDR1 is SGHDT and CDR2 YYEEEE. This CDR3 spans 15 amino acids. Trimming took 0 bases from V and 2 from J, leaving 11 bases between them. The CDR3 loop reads CASSLDEGVNYGYTF. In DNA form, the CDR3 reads TGTGCCAGCAGCTTGGATGAAGGGGTAAACTATGGCTACACCTTC.

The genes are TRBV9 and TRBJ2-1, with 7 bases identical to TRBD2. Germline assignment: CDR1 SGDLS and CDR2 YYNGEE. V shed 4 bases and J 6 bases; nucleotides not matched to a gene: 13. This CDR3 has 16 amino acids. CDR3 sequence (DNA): TGTGCCAGCAGCTCGAGAGGGGCGGGAGTGGGCAATGAGCAGTTCTTC. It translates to CASSSRGAGVGNEQFF.

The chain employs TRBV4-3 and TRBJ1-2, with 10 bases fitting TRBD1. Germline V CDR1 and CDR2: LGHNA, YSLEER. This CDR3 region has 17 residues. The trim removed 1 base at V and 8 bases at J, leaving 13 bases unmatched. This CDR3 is CASSQVFRDRGRVGYTF. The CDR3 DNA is TGCGCCAGCAGCCAAGTGTTTAGAGACAGGGGGCGCGTCGGCTACACCTTC.

The CDR3 sequence is CASSPPTATPSGYTF. Here the CDR3 DNA reads TGTGCCAGCAGCCCACCGACAGCTACTCCGAGTGGCTACACCTTC. V is TRBV7-9 and J is TRBJ1-2; weak D call: TRBD1 (5 bases). Trimming shortened V by 5 bases and J by 7 bases, and 20 bases separated the two germline ends. The CDR3 is 15 residues long. Germline V gene data show CDR1 as SEHNR and CDR2 as FQNEAQ (reference sequence).

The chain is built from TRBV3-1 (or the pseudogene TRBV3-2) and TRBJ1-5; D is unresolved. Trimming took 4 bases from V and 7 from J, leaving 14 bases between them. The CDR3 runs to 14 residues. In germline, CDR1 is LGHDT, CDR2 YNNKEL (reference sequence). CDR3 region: CASSPRRGGQPQHF. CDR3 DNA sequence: TGTGCCAGCAGCCCCCGCCGGGGTGGACAGCCCCAGCATTTT.

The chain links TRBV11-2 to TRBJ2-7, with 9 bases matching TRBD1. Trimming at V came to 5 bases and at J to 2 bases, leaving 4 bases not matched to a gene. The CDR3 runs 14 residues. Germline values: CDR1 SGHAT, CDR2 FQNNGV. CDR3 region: CASSGRQGAYEQYF. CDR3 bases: TGTGCCAGCAGCGGGAGACAGGGGGCCTACGAGCAGTACTTC.

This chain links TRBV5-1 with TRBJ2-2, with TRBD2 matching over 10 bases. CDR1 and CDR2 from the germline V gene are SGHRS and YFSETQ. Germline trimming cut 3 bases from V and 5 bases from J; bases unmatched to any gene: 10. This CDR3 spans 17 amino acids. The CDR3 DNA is TGCGCCAGCAGCTGGGGTTCGACTAGCGGGCAAACCGGGGAGCTGTTTTTT. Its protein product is CASSWGSTSGQTGELFF.

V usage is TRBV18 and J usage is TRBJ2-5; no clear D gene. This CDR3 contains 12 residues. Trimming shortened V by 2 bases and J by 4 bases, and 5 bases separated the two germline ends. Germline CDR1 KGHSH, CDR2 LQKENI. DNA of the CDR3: TGTGCCAGCTCACCAATCGGAGAGACCCAGTACTTC. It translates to CASSPIGETQYF.

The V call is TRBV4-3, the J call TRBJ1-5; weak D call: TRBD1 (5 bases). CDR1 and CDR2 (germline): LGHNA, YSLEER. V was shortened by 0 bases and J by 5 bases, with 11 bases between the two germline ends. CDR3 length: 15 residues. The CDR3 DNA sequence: TGCGCCAGCAGCCAAGATTCCCAGGGTGATCAGCCCCAGCATTTT. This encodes CASSQDSQGDQPQHF.

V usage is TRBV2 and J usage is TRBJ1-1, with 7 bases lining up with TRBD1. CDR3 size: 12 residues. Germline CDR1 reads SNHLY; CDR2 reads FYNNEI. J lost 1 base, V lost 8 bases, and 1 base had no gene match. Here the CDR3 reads CASRQGNTEAFF. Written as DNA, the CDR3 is TGTGCCAGCCGACAGGGGAACACTGAAGCTTTCTTT. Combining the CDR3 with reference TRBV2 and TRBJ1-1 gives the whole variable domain EPEVTQTPSHQVTQMGQEVILRCVPISNHLYFYWYRQILGQKVEFLVSFYNNEISEKSEIFDDQFSVERPDGSNFTLKIRSTKLEDSAMYFCASRQGNTEAFFGQGTRLTVV.

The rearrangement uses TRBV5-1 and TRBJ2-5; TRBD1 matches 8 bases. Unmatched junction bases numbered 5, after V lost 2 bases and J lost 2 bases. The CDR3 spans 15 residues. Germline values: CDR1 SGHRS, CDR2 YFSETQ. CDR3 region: CASSFRDRTQETQYF. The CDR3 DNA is TGCGCCAGCAGCTTCCGGGACAGGACTCAAGAGACCCAGTACTTC.